This T cell receptor beta chain derives from a study of CD8 T cells in Susac syndrome. Trimming took 2 bases from V and 2 from J; bases not matched to a gene: 5. Germline lookup yields CDR1 SEHNR and CDR2 FQNEAQ (reference sequence). The CDR3 covers 15 residues. When the RNA was reverse transcribed, random hexamers were used with an input of 0.5 to 1 ug. TCRdb re-derived calls from the immunoSEQ multiplex PCR reads in MiXCR, one entry per CDR3 protein. This table has some 70,000 distinct CDR3 sequences, approximately 94% appearing once. The rearrangement joins TRBV7-9 to TRBJ2-7, with 8 bases aligning to TRBD2. Sequenced: CD8+ T cells from PBMCs. The origin of this receptor is a human donor with multiple sclerosis. The CDR3 DNA sequence: TGTGCCAGCAGCTTATGGAAAGCGGGAGCCTACGAGCAGTACTTC. Its protein is CASSLWKAGAYEQYF.